A single sample is the source of the 22 T cell receptor beta chains below, sequenced in a study of blood T cell repertoires in COVID-19. Produced via immunoSEQ multiplex PCR; TCRdb's table is partial and in-frame only. The table includes 150,000 to 200,000 clones, around 81% detected once. The sequenced sample was peripheral blood. The receptors stem from a woman at least 80 years old with COVID-19, enrolled during active disease.

This sequence joins TRBV4-3 and TRBJ2-1, with D possibly TRBD1 on 8 matching bases. The V end was cut by 0 bases, the J end by 9 bases, with 12 bases between. This CDR3 contains 14 residues. CDR1 is LGHNA, CDR2 YSLEER, per germline. CDR3: CASSQDYRGGEQFF. CDR3 in DNA: TGCGCCAGCAGCCAAGATTACAGGGGGGGTGAGCAGTTCTTC.

This clone showed up just a few times. The J gene is TRBJ1-1, the V gene TRBV6-1; D call uncertain. CDR1 and CDR2 from the germline V gene are MNHNS and SASEGT. The CDR3 is 11 residues long. The V and J ends lost 3 bases and 5 bases respectively, with 4 bases between them. CDR3 DNA sequence: TGTGCCAGCAGTGATTTAACTGAAGCTTTCTTT. Encoded protein: CASSDLTEAFF.

The rearrangement links TRBV2 to TRBJ2-7; D not certain. CDR3 length equals 11 residues. CDR1 SNHLY and CDR2 FYNNEI come from the germline V gene. Trimming left V 3 bases short and J 4 bases short, with 4 bases between. In DNA, the CDR3 is TGTGCCAGCAGTGACATGTACGAGCAGTACTTC. Encoded protein: CASSDMYEQYF.

The V and J genes are TRBV27 and TRBJ2-2; D uncertain. From germline, CDR1 is MNHEY and CDR2 SMNVEV (reference sequence). The V end lost 2 bases, the J end lost 3 bases, and 7 bases lay between the germline ends. The CDR3 extends over 14 amino acids. This CDR3 reads CASSLGQHTGELFF. DNA for the CDR3: TGTGCCAGCAGTTTAGGGCAGCACACCGGGGAGCTGTTTTTT.

The V and J genes are TRBV28 and TRBJ2-7; D gene ambiguous. The CDR3 contains 16 residues. V gave up 6 bases and J gave up 2 bases, with 20 bases separating them. Germline V gives CDR1 MDHEN, CDR2 SYDVKM. The DNA of the CDR3 is TGTGCCAGCAGCCCCTGGTCATCGGGTGCTACCTACGAGCAGTACTTC. The encoded protein is CASSPWSSGATYEQYF. The variable domain in full, with the rest retrieved from reference TRBV28 and TRBJ2-7, is DVKVTQSSRYLVKRTGEKVFLECVQDMDHENMFWYRQDPGLGLRLIYFSYDVKMKEKGDIPEGYSVSREKKERFSLILESASTNQTSMYLCASSPWSSGATYEQYFGPGTRLTVT.

The V and J genes are TRBV18 and TRBJ1-2, with TRBD1 as a possible D gene (6 bases). The germline gives CDR1 KGHSH, CDR2 LQKENI. Trimming stripped 1 base from V and 2 bases from J, with 17 bases between. CDR3 length: 17 amino acids. The chain's CDR3 is CASSPRIARGANYGYTF. CDR3 in DNA: TGTGCCAGCTCACCACGGATTGCTCGGGGGGCAAACTATGGCTACACCTTC.

This clone was detected only once. The chain carries TRBV7-7 and TRBJ2-2; TRBD2 agrees at 10 bases. Germline V gives CDR1 SSHAT, CDR2 FNYEAQ (reference sequence). J gave up 4 bases and V 1 base, and 3 bases lay outside the gene matches. CDR3 length: 16 amino acids. CDR3 residues: CASSLVAGGVTGELFF. CDR3 sequence (DNA): TGTGCCAGCAGCTTAGTAGCGGGGGGAGTCACCGGGGAGCTGTTTTTT.

The gene calls are TRBV10-3 and TRBJ1-2; no clear D. Trimming removed 7 bases at V and 0 bases at J, with 12 bases between. The CDR3 is 14 amino acids. Germline V gene data show CDR1 as ENHRY and CDR2 as SYGVKD. The CDR3: CAIMYGGSNYGYTF. The CDR3, as DNA: TGTGCCATCATGTATGGAGGATCTAACTATGGCTACACCTTC.

The chain combines TRBV5-6 with TRBJ2-5, with 11 positions matching TRBD1. The V gene's germline CDR1 is SGHDT and CDR2 YYEEEE. This CDR3 is built from 17 residues. Losses at the gene ends were 0 bases for V and 4 bases for J; bases not matched to a gene: 8. CDR3 sequence reads: CASSLAFRTGGAETQYF. The CDR3 DNA reads TGTGCCAGCAGCTTGGCCTTTAGGACAGGGGGCGCAGAGACCCAGTACTTC.

The rearrangement uses TRBV6-5 and TRBJ1-1; D possibly corresponds to TRBD1 (6 bases). CDR3 size: 15 residues. Trimming pared 4 bases from V and 1 base from J, leaving 13 bases between. The germline V gene has CDR1 MNHEY and CDR2 SVGAGI. The DNA of the CDR3 is TGTGCCAGCAGTTCCAGGGGACGGGGGAACACTGAAGCTTTCTTT. Its translation: CASSSRGRGNTEAFF.

The V call is TRBV11-2, the J call TRBJ1-1; no reliable D call. The germline V gene encodes CDR1 SGHAT and CDR2 FQNNGV. The CDR3 is 14 amino acids. V was shortened by 4 bases and J by 3 bases, with 12 bases between the two germline ends. CDR3 nucleotide sequence: TGTGCCAGCAGCTCCCTGAGGGCGTACACTGAAGCTTTCTTT. Its protein is CASSSLRAYTEAFF.

This chain uses TRBV20-1 with TRBJ1-2; unclear D gene. From germline, CDR1 is DFQATT and CDR2 SNEGSKA (reference sequence). The V and J ends lost 6 bases and 4 bases respectively, with 9 bases between them. The CDR3 is 11 residues long. The CDR3 loop is CSARSPYGYTF. Written as DNA, the CDR3 is TGCAGTGCAAGATCTCCCTATGGCTACACCTTC.

The rearrangement links TRBV28 to TRBJ1-2; D might be TRBD1 (5 bases). V was pared by 5 bases and J by 1 base, with 8 bases between. Germline V gene sequence: CDR1 MDHEN, CDR2 SYDVKM. This CDR3 region has 13 residues. CDR3 in DNA: TGTGCCAGCAGTCAGGGAGGTAACTATGGCTACACCTTC. It yields the protein CASSQGGNYGYTF.

The J gene is TRBJ1-6, the V gene TRBV5-4, with D possibly TRBD1 on 6 matching bases. Between the trimmed V and J ends, which lost 0 bases and 5 bases, there was a span of 12 bases. The germline V gene has CDR1 SGHNT and CDR2 YYREEE (reference sequence). This CDR3 comprises 16 residues. CDR3 sequence: CASSLARGADNSPLHF. The CDR3 DNA reads TGTGCCAGCAGCTTGGCCAGGGGAGCCGATAATTCACCCCTCCACTTT. The full variable domain, rest sourced from reference TRBV5-4 and TRBJ1-6, is ETGVTQSPTHLIKTRGQQVTLRCSSQSGHNTVSWYQQALGQGPQFIFQYYREEENGRGNFPPRFSGLQFPNYSSELNVNALELDDSALYLCASSLARGADNSPLHFGNGTRLTVT.

This chain uses TRBV2 with TRBJ2-3, with no clear D. V lost 2 bases and J lost 3, with 12 bases in between. Germline CDR1 and CDR2: SNHLY and FYNNEI. The CDR3 consists of 15 residues. The CDR3 sequence is CASSERRLGTDTQYF. For the CDR3, the DNA is TGTGCCAGCAGTGAACGGCGGCTCGGAACAGATACGCAGTATTTT.

The rearrangement links TRBV5-8 to TRBJ2-5, with D possibly being TRBD1 (5 bases). V lost 1 base and J 4 bases, leaving 17 bases between the germline ends. The germline V gene has CDR1 SGHTS and CDR2 YDEGEE. The CDR3 has 16 amino acids. CDR3 loop: CASSLYGSAGPETQYF. The CDR3 region has the DNA TGTGCCAGCAGCTTGTACGGGTCGGCAGGGCCAGAGACCCAGTACTTC.

The chain employs TRBV4-1 and TRBJ2-3; maybe TRBD2 (5 bases). The length of the CDR3 is 15 residues. V lost 2 bases and J 6 bases, leaving 15 bases between the germline ends. In germline, CDR1 is MGHRA, CDR2 YSYEKL. For the CDR3, the DNA is TGCGCCAGCAGCCAATCACTAGTCCGTGTCGATACGCAGTATTTT. Encoded protein: CASSQSLVRVDTQYF.

V is TRBV10-3 and J is TRBJ2-1, with 14 bases matching TRBD2. V lost 4 bases and J lost 6; bases outside the gene matches: 5. The length of the CDR3 is 16 residues. CDR1 is ENHRY, CDR2 SYGVKD, per germline. The CDR3 DNA reads TGTGCCATCAGTGTTTCCGGGACTAGCGGGAGCAATGAGCAGTTCTTC. It is translated as CAISVSGTSGSNEQFF.

The chain links TRBV4-1 to TRBJ1-1, with D unresolved. CDR1 MGHRA and CDR2 YSYEKL come from the germline V gene. Deletions cut 4 bases from V and 5 bases from J, with 20 bases between. This CDR3 region has 16 residues. The CDR3 here is CASSPYEARRITEAFF. CDR3 bases: TGCGCCAGCAGCCCATACGAGGCACGTAGAATTACTGAAGCTTTCTTT.

CDR3 nucleotide sequence: TGTGCCACCAGTGGGAACCCGGGACAGGGGGTAAAGGCCAAAAACATTCAGTACTTC. Residues: CATSGNPGQGVKAKNIQYF. The chain has TRBV24-1 and TRBJ2-4; TRBD1 aligns across 11 bases. This CDR3 has 19 amino acids. Trimming removed 5 bases from V and 1 base from J; junction bases left unmatched: 12. Germline CDR1 is KGHDR and CDR2 is SFDVKD.

This clone has more than one count but fewer than ten. The V and J genes are TRBV19 and TRBJ2-7; 8 bases are shared with TRBD1. The V segment lost 9 bases and the J segment 2 bases; nucleotides outside the gene matches: 9. The CDR3 runs to 14 residues. The germline V gene encodes CDR1 LNHDA and CDR2 SQIVND (reference sequence). Written as DNA, the CDR3 is TGTGCCAGCCACGCCGGGACAGGAGCCTACGAGCAGTACTTC. It is translated as CASHAGTGAYEQYF.

The chain links TRBV27 to TRBJ2-1; TRBD1 agrees at 7 bases. With V trimmed by 4 bases and J by 6 bases, 3 bases remained unmatched. The germline V gene has CDR1 MNHEY and CDR2 SMNVEV (reference sequence). The CDR3 is made up of 13 amino acids. CDR3 sequence (DNA): TGTGCCAGCAGTTCGGGACAGAGCAATGAGCAGTTCTTC. Translation gives CASSSGQSNEQFF.